Below, 31 T cell receptor beta chains from the same sample are listed, as sequenced in a study of blood T cell repertoires in COVID-19. Generated by immunoSEQ multiplex PCR, the TCRdb table keeps only in-frame clones and is missing some. Of around 220,000 clones listed, approximately 90% are singletons. The specimen sequenced was peripheral blood. Receptors were obtained from a woman aged 45-65 years with COVID-19, enrolled during active disease.

The rearrangement uses TRBV15 and TRBJ2-2, with D possibly matching TRBD1 (5 bases). The V gene lost 3 bases and the J gene lost 7 bases, with 15 bases spanning the gap. The CDR3 consists of 15 residues. Germline CDR1 and CDR2: LNHNV and YYDKDF (reference sequence). CDR3 nucleotides: TGTGCCACCAGCAGTCATCAGGGTGCTGACGGGGAGCTGTTTTTT. It codes for CATSSHQGADGELFF.

This chain uses TRBV5-4 with TRBJ2-7; D perhaps matches TRBD2 (6 bases). V gave up 4 bases and J gave up 5 bases, with 13 bases separating them. This CDR3 comprises 13 residues. Germline CDR1 SGHNT, CDR2 YYREEE (reference sequence). CDR3 protein: CASSLFGGNEQYF. The CDR3 coding sequence is TGTGCCAGCAGCCTATTCGGAGGGAACGAGCAGTACTTC.

The table lists this clone with a few counts. The genes are TRBV5-5 and TRBJ1-2; D is possibly TRBD1 (6 bases). V was shortened by 4 bases and J by 5 bases, with 12 bases between the two germline ends. CDR3 length equals 13 residues. Germline V CDR1 and CDR2: SGHKS, YYEKEE (reference sequence). The chain's CDR3 is CASSLDSTYGYTF. The CDR3 DNA sequence: TGTGCCAGCAGCCTGGACAGTACTTATGGCTACACCTTC.

The chain recombines TRBV5-4 with TRBJ1-2; no firm D call. V lost 1 base, J lost 6 bases, and 10 bases lay in between. Germline CDR1 and CDR2: SGHNT and YYREEE (reference sequence). The CDR3 is made up of 13 amino acids. The CDR3 loop is CASSLIDMHGYTF. Written as DNA, the CDR3 is TGTGCCAGCAGCTTGATTGACATGCATGGCTACACCTTC.

The rearrangement joins TRBV13 to TRBJ2-1; D call uncertain. The germline gives CDR1 PRHDT, CDR2 FYEKMQ (reference sequence). The V gene lost 5 bases and the J gene lost 2 bases, with 16 bases spanning the gap. CDR3 length: 16 residues. DNA of the CDR3: TGTGCCAGCAGCCCAGAGGTCTCGGATACCTACAATGAGCAGTTCTTC. Its translation: CASSPEVSDTYNEQFF.

This clone was seen a few times. This sequence joins TRBV19 and TRBJ1-1; D call uncertain. The CDR3 length is 13 residues. The germline V gene has CDR1 LNHDA and CDR2 SQIVND (reference sequence). Trimming removed 1 base from V and 7 bases from J, with 10 bases in between. The CDR3: CASSIGGGSEAFF. The CDR3 region has the DNA TGTGCCAGTAGTATAGGGGGAGGGAGTGAAGCTTTCTTT.

The chain uses TRBV9 and TRBJ2-7; D gene ambiguous. The V end was cut by 1 base, the J end by 2 bases, with 10 bases between. CDR3 length: 14 residues. Germline V CDR1 and CDR2: SGDLS, YYNGEE. CDR3 DNA: TGTGCCAGCAGCGTATGGCCAGATACCTACGAGCAGTACTTC. It is translated as CASSVWPDTYEQYF.

The rearrangement links TRBV7-3 to TRBJ2-3; 10 bases are a match to TRBD2. Germline loops: CDR1 SGHTA, CDR2 FQGTGA. Trimming cost V 7 bases and J 4 bases; bases outside gene matches: 5. The CDR3 loop spans 14 amino acids. CDR3 in DNA: TGTGCCAGCAAACCAAGCGGGGGGGCAGATACGCAGTATTTT. Amino acids: CASKPSGGADTQYF.

The chain has TRBV9 and TRBJ2-5; 11 nucleotides match TRBD2. The CDR3 is 16 amino acids. After removal of 3 bases from V and 1 base from J, the junction contained 5 bases not matched to a gene. The germline gives CDR1 SGDLS, CDR2 YYNGEE. The CDR3 protein is CASSAGLAEFQETQYF. CDR3 DNA: TGTGCCAGCAGCGCGGGACTAGCGGAATTCCAAGAGACCCAGTACTTC.

This clone was found many times. This chain connects TRBV7-9 to TRBJ1-6, with D possibly being TRBD1 (5 bases). CDR1 SEHNR and CDR2 FQNEAQ come from the germline V gene (reference sequence). Trimming removed 1 base at V and 9 bases at J, with 13 bases between. The CDR3 is 15 amino acids. CDR3 amino acids: CASSLGEGSGSPLHF. Written as DNA, the CDR3 is TGTGCCAGCAGCTTAGGGGAGGGGTCGGGTTCACCCCTCCACTTT.

V is TRBV30 and J is TRBJ1-5; possibly TRBD1 for D (6 bases). The CDR3 has 15 amino acids. V was clipped by 2 bases and J by 1 base, with 12 bases between them. Per germline, CDR1 GTSNPN and CDR2 SVGIG (reference sequence). CDR3 amino acids: CAWSLGGRSNQPQHF. Here the CDR3 DNA reads TGTGCCTGGAGTTTAGGGGGACGGAGCAATCAGCCCCAGCATTTT.

The chain has TRBV25-1 and TRBJ1-3; 9 positions agree with TRBD1. Trimming at V came to 0 bases and at J to 7 bases, leaving 4 bases not matched to a gene. Germline CDR1 is MGHDK and CDR2 is SYGVNS. The CDR3 is 15 residues long. The CDR3, as DNA: TGTGCCAGCAGTGAATACGGGACAGGGTGGAACACCATATATTTT. It yields the protein CASSEYGTGWNTIYF.

V is TRBV19 and J is TRBJ1-3; D is possibly TRBD1 (5 bases). The CDR3 spans 15 residues. The V gene lost 10 bases and the J gene lost 2 bases, with 18 bases spanning the gap. Germline V gene sequence: CDR1 LNHDA, CDR2 SQIVND (reference sequence). This chain's CDR3 is CATRAGKGAGNTIYF. The DNA of the CDR3 is TGTGCCACTCGGGCAGGGAAAGGTGCTGGAAACACCATATATTTT.

The rearrangement uses TRBV6-2 or TRBV6-3 and TRBJ2-1; TRBD2 matches 10 bases. The CDR3 has 17 residues. The V gene end was trimmed by 6 bases and the J gene end by 7 bases; junction bases not matched to a gene: 15. Germline CDR1 is MNHEY and CDR2 is SVGEGT. CDR3 amino acids: CASSCVERGGFENEQFF. CDR3 nucleotides: TGTGCCAGCAGCTGTGTGGAGCGGGGGGGGTTTGAGAATGAGCAGTTCTTC.

This clone was detected ten times or more. This chain connects TRBV29-1 to TRBJ1-2; D possibly corresponds to TRBD1 (5 bases). Germline V gene sequence: CDR1 SQVTM, CDR2 ANQGSEA. The CDR3 is 11 amino acids. V was clipped by 2 bases and J by 9 bases, with 10 bases between them. Here the CDR3 DNA reads TGCAGCGTTGAAAGGGGTTTGAGCTACACCTTC. Translation: CSVERGLSYTF.

The chain couples TRBV27 to TRBJ2-7; D gene uncertain. This CDR3 is built from 15 residues. Trimming removed 0 bases at V and 2 bases at J, with 11 bases between. Looked up from germline, CDR1 is MNHEY and CDR2 is SMNVEV (reference sequence). The CDR3 here is CASSLSSHPAYEQYF. CDR3 DNA sequence: TGTGCCAGCAGTTTATCGAGTCACCCGGCCTACGAGCAGTACTTC.

This chain joins TRBV18 and TRBJ1-2; TRBD1 might be the D (6 bases). Looked up from germline, CDR1 is KGHSH and CDR2 is LQKENI. The CDR3 consists of 15 residues. The V and J ends lost 4 bases and 5 bases respectively, with 17 bases between them. The CDR3 DNA reads TGTGCCAGCTCACACCGACAGGAACCAGGTTATGGCTACACCTTC. As protein: CASSHRQEPGYGYTF.

The chain carries TRBV9 and TRBJ1-4, with unresolved D. The V gene lost 6 bases and the J gene lost 6 bases, with 12 bases spanning the gap. The CDR3 contains 13 residues. Germline V lookup: CDR1 SGDLS, CDR2 YYNGEE. DNA of the CDR3: TGTGCCAGCAAGAGAGGAGAGGATGAAAAACTGTTTTTT. This codes for CASKRGEDEKLFF.

This chain joins TRBV10-3 and TRBJ1-1; D is perhaps TRBD1 (5 bases). The CDR3 spans 14 residues. V was clipped by 6 bases and J by 1 base, with 12 bases between them. Germline V gene lookup returns CDR1 ENHRY and CDR2 SYGVKD. The CDR3 loop is CAIRQRTTNTEAFF. Here the CDR3 DNA reads TGTGCCATCAGGCAAAGGACAACGAACACTGAAGCTTTCTTT.

This clone was recorded once. V is TRBV18 and J is TRBJ1-5, with D tentatively TRBD1 (6 bases). CDR3 length: 15 amino acids. The V and J ends lost 2 bases and 0 bases respectively, with 8 bases between them. In germline, CDR1 is KGHSH, CDR2 LQKENI. The CDR3 DNA is TGTGCCAGCTCACCAGTGGGGGCTAGCAATCAGCCCCAGCATTTT. Translation gives CASSPVGASNQPQHF. The full variable domain, its missing parts supplied by reference TRBV18 and TRBJ1-5, is NAGVMQNPRHLVRRRGQEARLRCSPMKGHSHVYWYRQLPEEGLKFMVYLQKENIIDESGMPKERFSAEFPKEGPSILRIQQVVRGDSAAYFCASSPVGASNQPQHFGDGTRLSIL.

The count of this clone is one. V gene TRBV5-1 combines with J gene TRBJ1-5, with D uncertain. Trimming shortened V by 0 bases and J by 8 bases, and 9 bases separated the two germline ends. The V gene's germline CDR1 is SGHRS and CDR2 YFSETQ. The CDR3 consists of 13 residues. The CDR3 region is CASSLDSQEPQHF. The CDR3 DNA follows: TGCGCCAGCAGCTTGGACAGCCAGGAGCCCCAGCATTTT.

The chain is built from TRBV11-3 and TRBJ1-1; no clear D gene. This CDR3 has 11 amino acids. Germline V gene sequence: CDR1 SGHNT, CDR2 YENEEA. The V end was cut by 4 bases, the J end by 4 bases, with 4 bases between. CDR3 sequence reads: CASSSFTEAFF. In DNA form, the CDR3 reads TGTGCCAGCAGCTCCTTCACTGAAGCTTTCTTT.

The genes are TRBV9 and TRBJ1-2; TRBD1 aligns across 11 bases. J was trimmed by 6 bases and V by 0 bases; bases with no gene match: 4. Germline values: CDR1 SGDLS, CDR2 YYNGEE. CDR3 length: 15 residues. This CDR3 is CASSVATGQGDGYTF. The CDR3 bases are TGTGCCAGCAGCGTAGCTACGGGACAGGGGGATGGCTACACCTTC.

J is TRBJ2-7 and V is TRBV10-2, with D possibly matching TRBD2 (7 bases). Germline loops: CDR1 WSHSY, CDR2 SAAADI. The V end lost 1 base, the J end lost 3 bases, and 13 bases lay between the germline ends. The CDR3 spans 15 residues. The CDR3 coding sequence is TGCGCCAGCAGTGAGTTCGCCGGGGGGCTCTACGAGCAGTACGTC. The encoded protein is CASSEFAGGLYEQYV.

The chain joins TRBV7-2 to TRBJ2-7; perhaps TRBD1 as D (5 bases). The CDR3 length is 16 residues. The V end lost 2 bases, the J end lost 2 bases, and 16 bases lay between the germline ends. Germline CDR1 is SGHTA and CDR2 is FQGNSA. The CDR3 sequence: CASSLLHGRVAYEQYF. CDR3 coding DNA: TGTGCCAGCAGCTTACTCCACGGCAGGGTGGCCTACGAGCAGTACTTC.

This clone was recorded only once. J is TRBJ2-5 and V is TRBV11-2; 9 nucleotides agree with TRBD1. The CDR3 runs 16 residues. The germline V gene has CDR1 SGHAT and CDR2 FQNNGV. J was trimmed by 5 bases and V by 3 bases; bases with no gene match: 10. The CDR3 bases are TGTGCCAGCAGCTTCTACCAGGGACAGGGCACCGAGACCCAGTACTTC. Translating gives CASSFYQGQGTETQYF.

This chain uses TRBV9 with TRBJ2-3; TRBD2 aligns across 10 bases. The CDR3 runs to 15 residues. From germline, CDR1 is SGDLS and CDR2 YYNGEE. Unmatched junction bases numbered 2, after V lost 2 bases and J lost 2 bases. CDR3 amino acids: CASSVGLADTDTQYF. DNA for the CDR3: TGTGCCAGCAGCGTCGGACTAGCGGACACAGATACGCAGTATTTT.

The rearrangement links TRBV7-9 to TRBJ2-3; 7 bases map to TRBD1. Trimming took 1 base from V and 1 from J; bases not matched to a gene: 2. CDR3 length equals 15 residues. Germline CDR1 reads SEHNR; CDR2 reads FQNEAQ (reference sequence). CDR3 sequence (DNA): TGTGCCAGCAGCTTAGTAGGGACAGGCACAGATACGCAGTATTTT. Translated: CASSLVGTGTDTQYF.

This clone was seen once. The V and J genes are TRBV19 and TRBJ2-3, with 11 nucleotides matching TRBD2. Germline V gives CDR1 LNHDA, CDR2 SQIVND (reference sequence). V gave up 8 bases and J gave up 4 bases; unmatched junction bases: 8. The CDR3 spans 15 residues. Here the CDR3 reads CASSIAGGPSDTQYF. CDR3 bases: TGTGCCAGTTCTATAGCGGGGGGGCCATCAGATACGCAGTATTTT.

The rearrangement joins TRBV6-5 to TRBJ1-1; unclear D gene. The germline V gene encodes CDR1 MNHEY and CDR2 SVGAGI. This CDR3 is 14 amino acids long. V lost 6 bases and J lost 4, with 15 bases in between. CDR3 region: CASRRLDVGTEAFF. The CDR3 DNA is TGTGCCAGCAGAAGACTCGATGTGGGCACTGAAGCTTTCTTT.

This clone has only a few counts. The chain couples TRBV12-3 or TRBV12-4 to TRBJ1-4; 8 bases line up with TRBD1. The CDR3 length is 12 residues. J was trimmed by 7 bases and V by 6 bases; bases with no gene match: 1. CDR3 loop: CASSDRGEKLFF. As DNA, the CDR3 is TGTGCCAGCAGCGACAGGGGTGAAAAACTGTTTTTT.